A selection of T cell receptor beta chains follows, all from one sample in a study of blood T cell repertoires in COVID-19. Using immunoSEQ multiplex PCR, the repertoire was profiled, and TCRdb retains in-frame clones only, with some absent. The sample includes hundreds of thousands of clones, roughly 85% of them seen just once. The sequencing input was peripheral blood. These receptors originate from a woman between 18 and 29 years old who had recovered from COVID-19. CDR3s include the opening cysteine and the closing phenylalanine or tryptophan. Each record gives: CDR3 protein, CDR3 DNA, D gene, J gene, V gene, clone size. A D gene is named only where the DNA matches it firmly. Size is omitted from some rows. Given values are once, few, many or a class for expanded clones.

cdr3_aa: CASSLLGSTPQYEQYF
cdr3_nt: TGTGCCAGCAGCCTACTAGGTTCCACTCCTCAGTACGAGCAGTACTTC
d_call: -
j_call: TRBJ2-7
v_call: TRBV5-6
clone_size: -

cdr3_aa: CASSFAGSNSPLHF
cdr3_nt: TGTGCCAGCAGTTTCGCAGGGTCTAATTCACCCCTCCACTTT
d_call: -
j_call: TRBJ1-6
v_call: TRBV28
clone_size: -

cdr3_aa: CASSLQIGANVLTF
cdr3_nt: TGTGCCAGCAGCTTACAGATTGGGGCCAACGTCCTGACTTTC
d_call: -
j_call: TRBJ2-6
v_call: TRBV7-2
clone_size: -

cdr3_aa: CASSQETYREHNYGYTF
cdr3_nt: TGTGCCAGCAGCCAAGAGACGTACAGGGAACATAACTATGGCTACACCTTC
d_call: -
j_call: TRBJ1-2
v_call: TRBV14
clone_size: -

cdr3_aa: CASSGTGQANYGYTF
cdr3_nt: TGTGCCAGCAGTGGGACAGGACAAGCTAACTATGGCTACACCTTC
d_call: TRBD1
j_call: TRBJ1-2
v_call: TRBV27
clone_size: -

cdr3_aa: CASSPTTHRRPEAFF
cdr3_nt: TGTGCCAGCTCACCAACTACACACCGTCGCCCTGAAGCTTTCTTT
d_call: -
j_call: TRBJ1-1
v_call: TRBV18
clone_size: -

cdr3_aa: CASSRSGTYNEQFF
cdr3_nt: TGTGCCAGCAGCCGAAGCGGGACGTACAATGAGCAGTTCTTC
d_call: TRBD2
j_call: TRBJ2-1
v_call: TRBV3-1/TRBV3-2
clone_size: -

cdr3_aa: CASSGNLGQGAEGYTF
cdr3_nt: TGTGCCAGCAGCGGTAACCTCGGACAGGGGGCGGAAGGCTACACCTTC
d_call: TRBD1
j_call: TRBJ1-2
v_call: TRBV25-1
clone_size: -

cdr3_aa: CASSRRDRGVDEQFF
cdr3_nt: TGTGCCAGCAGCCGTCGGGATCGGGGGGTCGATGAGCAGTTCTTC
d_call: TRBD2
j_call: TRBJ2-1
v_call: TRBV7-9
clone_size: -

cdr3_aa: CASSPTGASLSNYGYTF
cdr3_nt: TGTGCCAGCAGTCCGACAGGGGCCTCGTTATCTAACTATGGCTACACCTTC
d_call: TRBD1
j_call: TRBJ1-2
v_call: TRBV6-6
clone_size: once

cdr3_aa: CASSPYLADGELFF
cdr3_nt: TGCGCCAGCAGCCCGTACCTAGCCGACGGGGAGCTGTTTTTT
d_call: -
j_call: TRBJ2-2
v_call: TRBV5-1
clone_size: -

cdr3_aa: CASSQGQGKGLHQPQHF
cdr3_nt: TGCGCCAGCAGCCAGGGACAGGGGAAGGGCCTCCATCAGCCCCAGCATTTT
d_call: TRBD1
j_call: TRBJ1-5
v_call: TRBV4-1
clone_size: once

cdr3_aa: CASSLGLGLDTDTQYF
cdr3_nt: TGTGCCAGCAGCTTAGGGCTCGGGTTGGACACAGATACGCAGTATTTT
d_call: -
j_call: TRBJ2-3
v_call: TRBV11-3
clone_size: -

cdr3_aa: CSVLKLAGVRYEQYF
cdr3_nt: TGCAGCGTCCTCAAATTAGCGGGAGTAAGGTACGAGCAGTACTTC
d_call: TRBD2
j_call: TRBJ2-7
v_call: TRBV29-1
clone_size: -

cdr3_aa: CASSGSIAGAPYEQYF
cdr3_nt: TGTGCCAGTAGTGGAAGCATAGCGGGAGCACCCTACGAGCAGTACTTC
d_call: TRBD2
j_call: TRBJ2-7
v_call: TRBV19
clone_size: -

cdr3_aa: CSVDDTGGYGYTF
cdr3_nt: TGCAGCGTGGACGACACAGGCGGCTATGGCTACACCTTC
d_call: -
j_call: TRBJ1-2
v_call: TRBV29-1
clone_size: -

cdr3_aa: CASSHPEGYNEQFF
cdr3_nt: TGTGCCAGCAGCCACCCAGAGGGATACAATGAGCAGTTCTTC
d_call: -
j_call: TRBJ2-1
v_call: TRBV7-3
clone_size: -

cdr3_aa: CASSERGAGGYTF
cdr3_nt: TGTGCCAGCAGTGAACGGGGGGCGGGTGGCTACACCTTC
d_call: -
j_call: TRBJ1-2
v_call: TRBV2
clone_size: -

cdr3_aa: CASSLSGQTSNQPQHF
cdr3_nt: TGTGCCAGCAGCTTATCGGGACAGACTAGCAATCAGCCCCAGCATTTT
d_call: TRBD1
j_call: TRBJ1-5
v_call: TRBV7-9
clone_size: -

cdr3_aa: CASSYPTGYEQYF
cdr3_nt: TGTGCCAGCAGTTACCCGACAGGCTACGAGCAGTACTTC
d_call: -
j_call: TRBJ2-7
v_call: TRBV6-2/TRBV6-3
clone_size: -